These 32 T cell receptor beta chains were all obtained from the same sample, sequenced in a study of response to subunit inactivated influenza vaccine. TCRdb ran MiXCR on the RT-PCR reads and lists one entry per CDR3 protein. This table has some 570,000 distinct CDR3 sequences, 10% to 12% appearing once. The same data also contributed to another study, on T cells expressing NK-cell markers. From that report: The authors generated TCR beta cDNA through 5'RACE template switching with UMIs.

The source was PBMCs from blood, collected on the day of vaccination. All receptors come from a man aged 50 to 60 who received an inactivated influenza vaccine.

This chain connects TRBV3-1 to TRBJ1-6, with TRBD1 identical over 8 bases. V shed 4 bases, J shed 12 bases, and the junction held 8 bases outside the gene matches. The CDR3 contains 14 residues. CDR1 and CDR2 from the germline V gene are LGHDT and YNNKEL (reference sequence). The chain's CDR3 is CASSPGTGDIPLHF. The CDR3 bases are TGTGCCAGCAGCCCTGGGACAGGCGACATACCCCTCCACTTT.

This clonotype has just a few counts. The chain employs TRBV7-6 and TRBJ2-7; 12 bases map to TRBD2. The germline gives CDR1 SGHVS, CDR2 FNYEAQ. This CDR3 region has 16 residues. Trimming at V came to 5 bases and at J to 1 base, leaving 6 bases not matched to a gene. The CDR3 DNA sequence: TGTGCCAGCAGCCTAACTAGCGGGGGGACATCCTACGAGCAGTACTTC. Translating it yields CASSLTSGGTSYEQYF.

This clonotype has more than one count but fewer than ten. The chain recombines TRBV20-1 with TRBJ2-1; tentative D call: TRBD2 (6 bases). In germline, CDR1 is DFQATT, CDR2 SNEGSKA (reference sequence). The CDR3 spans 13 residues. Trimming took off 5 bases at V and 10 bases at J, with 18 bases between the two ends. Written as DNA, the CDR3 is TGCAGTGCTCTCCGGGACTTGGGATGGGAGCAGTTCTTC. Residues: CSALRDLGWEQFF.

The V call is TRBV10-3, the J call TRBJ2-7, with D tentatively TRBD2 (5 bases). CDR1 and CDR2 (germline): ENHRY, SYGVKD. V was clipped by 6 bases and J by 2 bases, with 11 bases between them. The CDR3 length is 13 residues. The CDR3 is CAISDGLAYEQYF. CDR3 nucleotides: TGTGCCATCAGCGATGGACTGGCCTACGAGCAGTACTTC.

The genes are TRBV5-4 and TRBJ1-1; D gene unclear. The V and J ends lost 0 bases and 6 bases respectively, with 9 bases between them. This CDR3 has 13 residues. Germline CDR1 is SGHNT and CDR2 is YYREEE (reference sequence). CDR3 coding DNA: TGTGCCAGCAGCTTGGTGGGATCTGCTGAAGCTTTCTTT. Translating gives CASSLVGSAEAFF.

This clonotype has only a few counts. The V gene is TRBV6-5, the J gene TRBJ2-6, with D possibly matching TRBD2 (6 bases). V was cut by 0 bases and J by 2 bases, with 8 bases left in between. Per germline, CDR1 MNHEY and CDR2 SVGAGI. CDR3 size: 16 residues. The CDR3 bases are TGTGCCAGCAGTTACTCAGCGGGCCCTGGGGCCAACGTCCTGACTTTC. Translation gives CASSYSAGPGANVLTF.

The rearrangement links TRBV18 to TRBJ2-1; 10 bases align to TRBD2. Germline CDR1 KGHSH, CDR2 LQKENI. Trimming cost V 0 bases and J 6 bases; bases outside gene matches: 5. CDR3 length: 16 amino acids. The CDR3 nucleotides read TGTGCCAGCTCACCACCCATAGCGGGGGGTCTCAATGAGCAGTTCTTC. Amino acid sequence: CASSPPIAGGLNEQFF.

This clonotype has just a few counts. This rearrangement joins TRBV11-3 to TRBJ2-2, with a possible D match to TRBD1 (5 bases). The CDR3 is 12 amino acids. Between the trimmed V and J ends, which lost 5 bases and 6 bases, there was a span of 7 bases. Germline values: CDR1 SGHNT, CDR2 YENEEA. CDR3 nucleotide sequence: TGTGCCAGCAGCGGGGCCCCCGGGGAGCTGTTTTTT. Its protein product is CASSGAPGELFF.

This clonotype was recorded many times. The CDR3 sequence is CASSKQLTSGGATDTQYF. CDR3 in DNA: TGTGCCAGCAGCAAACAACTGACTAGCGGGGGGGCCACAGATACGCAGTATTTT. The V call is TRBV11-2, the J call TRBJ2-3; TRBD2 matches at 14 bases. CDR1 is SGHAT, CDR2 FQNNGV, per germline. The ends lost 5 bases at V and 2 bases at J; junction bases unmatched: 9. The CDR3 runs to 18 residues.

The gene calls are TRBV7-8 and TRBJ2-2; 14 nucleotides match TRBD2. Germline V CDR1 and CDR2: SGHVS, FQNEAQ. V gave up 6 bases and J gave up 8 bases; unmatched junction bases: 8. The CDR3 length is 16 residues. The CDR3 sequence is CASRFGLAGGVGELFF. The DNA for the CDR3 is TGTGCCAGCAGATTCGGACTAGCGGGAGGTGTAGGGGAGCTGTTTTTT. The whole variable domain, filled in from reference TRBV7-8 and TRBJ2-2, reads GAGVSQSPRYKVAKRGQDVALRCDPISGHVSLFWYQQALGQGPEFLTYFQNEAQLDKSGLPSDRFFAERPEGSVSTLKIQRTQQEDSAVYLCASRFGLAGGVGELFFGEGSRLTVL.

A few counts support this clonotype. The chain has TRBV14 and TRBJ2-3, with a tentative D call TRBD2 (5 bases). This CDR3 region has 13 residues. Trimming cost V 0 bases and J 11 bases, with 12 bases left between them. Per germline, CDR1 SGHDN and CDR2 FVKESK. CDR3 protein: CASSQDPRTRQYF. The CDR3 bases are TGTGCCAGCAGCCAAGATCCCCGGACTCGGCAGTATTTT.

The table lists this clonotype with a few counts. The V and J genes are TRBV20-1 and TRBJ1-2; D is possibly TRBD1 (5 bases). Germline loops: CDR1 DFQATT, CDR2 SNEGSKA (reference sequence). This CDR3 region has 12 residues. The CDR3 sequence: CIQGLKNYGYTF. The DNA for the CDR3 is TGCATCCAGGGCCTCAAGAACTATGGCTACACCTTC.

The chain combines TRBV6-2 or TRBV6-3 with TRBJ1-2; 8 bases fit TRBD1. The CDR3 is made up of 14 amino acids. J was trimmed by 3 bases and V by 4 bases; bases with no gene match: 4. CDR1 and CDR2 (germline): MNHEY, SVGEGT. CDR3 nucleotide sequence: TGTGCCAGCAGTTCAGGGGGCCTGGACTATGGCTACACCTTC. Translation gives CASSSGGLDYGYTF.

This clonotype was counted only a few times. The chain's CDR3 is CASSFGVPNTEAFF. DNA of the CDR3: TGTGCCAGCAGTTTTGGGGTCCCGAACACTGAAGCTTTCTTT. The J gene is TRBJ1-1, the V gene TRBV6-2 or TRBV6-3; unclear D gene. This CDR3 is 14 amino acids long. Germline assignment: CDR1 MNHEY and CDR2 SVGEGT. The V end lost 4 bases, the J end lost 1 base, and 10 bases lay between the germline ends.

Many counts were recorded for this clonotype. The chain combines TRBV12-3 or TRBV12-4 with TRBJ2-7; D perhaps matches TRBD2 (6 bases). The CDR3 has 15 amino acids. Trimming cost V 3 bases and J 1 base, with 13 bases left between them. CDR3: CASSFVLADSYEQYF. The CDR3 DNA reads as TGTGCCAGCAGTTTCGTACTAGCCGATTCCTACGAGCAGTACTTC.

The chain employs TRBV2 and TRBJ2-5, with a weak D call TRBD2 (6 bases). V gave up 4 bases and J gave up 5 bases, with 11 bases separating them. This CDR3 spans 13 amino acids. Per germline, CDR1 SNHLY and CDR2 FYNNEI. CDR3 in DNA: TGTGCCAGCAGTGGCGGGGTACGGGAGACCCAGTACTTC. As protein: CASSGGVRETQYF.

The chain links TRBV7-9 to TRBJ2-1; 7 nucleotides align to TRBD2. The CDR3 runs to 16 residues. Germline loops: CDR1 SEHNR, CDR2 FQNEAQ (reference sequence). Trimming at V came to 0 bases and at J to 10 bases, leaving 12 bases not matched to a gene. The CDR3 reads CASSLAGSGARREQFF. The CDR3 region has the DNA TGTGCCAGCAGCTTAGCCGGGAGCGGGGCACGTAGGGAGCAGTTCTTC.

This clonotype came up a few times. This may be a read error, as it is one base from a much larger clone. The chain links TRBV6-6 to TRBJ2-7; D is perhaps TRBD1 (6 bases). Germline values: CDR1 MNHNY, CDR2 SVGAGI (reference sequence). Deletions cut 2 bases from V and 3 bases from J, with 8 bases between. The CDR3 has 13 amino acids. The CDR3 spells CASSYRDIYEQYF. The CDR3 region has the DNA TGTGCCAGCAGTTACCGGGACATCTACGAGCAGTACTTC.

This clonotype was counted at least ten times. The gene calls are TRBV10-3 and TRBJ2-2; 7 bases line up with TRBD2. The CDR3 runs 15 residues. The J segment lost 0 bases and the V segment lost 10 bases, leaving 8 bases of the junction unmatched. CDR1 ENHRY and CDR2 SYGVKD come from the germline V gene. CDR3 protein: CASNQAGSNTGELFF. The CDR3 bases are TGTGCCAGCAACCAAGCGGGGTCGAACACCGGGGAGCTGTTTTTT.

This clonotype was seen more than once but under ten times. The rearrangement joins TRBV20-1 to TRBJ2-1; D might be TRBD1 (5 bases). This CDR3 is built from 15 residues. V lost 4 bases, J lost 0 bases, and 13 bases lay in between. The germline V gene has CDR1 DFQATT and CDR2 SNEGSKA (reference sequence). The CDR3 loop reads CSATPAQGSYNEQFF. CDR3 DNA: TGCAGTGCTACCCCCGCGCAGGGCTCCTACAATGAGCAGTTCTTC.

The J gene is TRBJ2-1, the V gene TRBV18, with 8 bases that match TRBD1. V lost 4 bases and J lost 6; bases outside the gene matches: 8. The CDR3 spans 15 residues. Germline V gene sequence: CDR1 KGHSH, CDR2 LQKENI. CDR3 sequence: CASSQRTGFGNEQFF. CDR3 DNA: TGTGCCAGCTCACAAAGGACAGGGTTTGGCAATGAGCAGTTCTTC. The whole variable domain, remainder taken from reference TRBV18 and TRBJ2-1, is NAGVMQNPRHLVRRRGQEARLRCSPMKGHSHVYWYRQLPEEGLKFMVYLQKENIIDESGMPKERFSAEFPKEGPSILRIQQVVRGDSAAYFCASSQRTGFGNEQFFGPGTRLTVL.

The chain has TRBV5-5 and TRBJ2-1; TRBD1 matches 7 bases. This CDR3 spans 15 amino acids. J lost 8 bases, V lost 1 base, and 9 bases had no gene match. Looked up from germline, CDR1 is SGHKS and CDR2 is YYEKEE (reference sequence). Written as DNA, the CDR3 is TGTGCCAGCAGCTTGTATTTAGGGGGCGCCGATGAGCAGTTCTTC. This codes for CASSLYLGGADEQFF. Full variable domain (remainder filled in from reference TRBV5-5 and TRBJ2-1): DAGVTQSPTHLIKTRGQQVTLRCSPISGHKSVSWYQQVLGQGPQFIFQYYEKEERGRGNFPDRFSARQFPNYSSELNVNALLLGDSALYLCASSLYLGGADEQFFGPGTRLTVL.

This clonotype was counted only a few times. This chain links TRBV7-6 with TRBJ2-7; D possibly uses TRBD1 or TRBD2 (6 bases each). Trimming cost V 5 bases and J 5 bases, with 22 bases left between them. Germline loops: CDR1 SGHVS, CDR2 FNYEAQ. CDR3 size: 16 residues. The CDR3: CASSQFVRDGGNEQYF. In DNA form, the CDR3 reads TGTGCCAGCAGCCAATTTGTTCGGGACGGGGGCAACGAGCAGTACTTC.

The sample holds many counts of this clonotype. This rearrangement joins TRBV12-3 or TRBV12-4 to TRBJ1-1, with no clear D. Trimming removed 7 bases at V and 7 bases at J, with 13 bases between. CDR3 length equals 12 residues. The CDR3 region has the DNA TGTGCCAGCAACAATCAGCAGTTTGAAGCTTTCTTT. This encodes CASNNQQFEAFF.

This clonotype was recorded a few times. The chain uses TRBV4-2 and TRBJ2-7; TRBD1 aligns across 8 bases. Germline CDR1 is LGHNA and CDR2 is YNFKEQ. The CDR3 covers 11 residues. V lost 8 bases to trimming and J lost 3 bases; unmatched junction nucleotides: 0. The CDR3, as DNA: TGTGCCAGCGGACAGGGCTACGAGCAGTACTTC. It yields the protein CASGQGYEQYF.

This clonotype was counted between two and nine times. The rearrangement joins TRBV29-1 to TRBJ2-5, with D possibly TRBD2 on 6 matching bases. The CDR3 length is 14 residues. CDR1 and CDR2 from the germline V gene are SQVTM and ANQGSEA. Between the trimmed V and J ends, which lost 0 bases and 5 bases, there was a span of 13 bases. The CDR3 here is CSVEEGGSGETQYF. The CDR3 bases are TGCAGCGTTGAAGAAGGAGGGAGTGGGGAGACCCAGTACTTC.

This clonotype was observed a few times. V gene TRBV7-2 combines with J gene TRBJ1-5, with 9 bases fitting TRBD1. The ends lost 5 bases at V and 5 bases at J; junction bases unmatched: 7. Per the germline V gene, CDR1 is SGHTA and CDR2 is FQGNSA. CDR3 size: 15 residues. The chain's CDR3 is CASSPRTGEDQPQHF. CDR3 DNA sequence: TGTGCCAGCAGCCCACGGACAGGGGAAGATCAGCCCCAGCATTTT.

This clonotype was seen more than once but under ten times. This rearrangement joins TRBV12-3 or TRBV12-4 to TRBJ2-3; D may be TRBD1 (5 bases). The CDR3 runs 14 residues. V was clipped by 3 bases and J by 3 bases, with 10 bases between them. CDR3 coding DNA: TGTGCCAGCAGTTTCCCCGGACAAACAGATACGCAGTATTTT. The encoded protein is CASSFPGQTDTQYF.

This clonotype has more than one count but fewer than ten. The V gene is TRBV19, the J gene TRBJ2-2; 10 bases are shared with TRBD2. The CDR3 consists of 18 residues. The germline V gene has CDR1 LNHDA and CDR2 SQIVND (reference sequence). The ends lost 0 bases at V and 4 bases at J; junction bases unmatched: 8. The CDR3 DNA follows: TGTGCCAGTAGTATAGATCTGCTAGCGGGAGTCGTCACCGGGGAGCTGTTTTTT. Protein: CASSIDLLAGVVTGELFF.

This clonotype has a handful of counts. The rearrangement uses TRBV15 and TRBJ2-7; 9 positions agree with TRBD2. CDR3 length: 17 residues. Germline CDR1 is LNHNV and CDR2 is YYDKDF (reference sequence). J was trimmed by 1 base and V by 0 bases; bases with no gene match: 7. The chain's CDR3 is CATSRDLSGSRSYEQYF. In DNA form, the CDR3 reads TGTGCCACCAGCAGAGATCTTAGCGGGAGTAGGTCCTACGAGCAGTACTTC.

This clonotype was detected a few times. The J gene is TRBJ2-3, the V gene TRBV12-3 or TRBV12-4; 14 nucleotides align to TRBD2. The CDR3 runs to 17 residues. Unmatched junction bases numbered 6, after V lost 3 bases and J lost 4 bases. The CDR3 nucleotides read TGTGCCAGCAGTTTCCGACTAGCGGGGGGGAACTCAGATACGCAGTATTTT. Its translation: CASSFRLAGGNSDTQYF.

Many counts were recorded for this clonotype. The V and J genes are TRBV18 and TRBJ1-3, with D tentatively TRBD1 (5 bases). The length of the CDR3 is 16 residues. Germline lookup yields CDR1 KGHSH and CDR2 LQKENI. Trimming pared 1 base from V and 0 bases from J, leaving 10 bases between. CDR3 residues: CASSPLPDSSGNTIYF. The CDR3 nucleotides read TGTGCCAGCTCACCACTGCCCGACAGCTCTGGAAACACCATATATTTT.